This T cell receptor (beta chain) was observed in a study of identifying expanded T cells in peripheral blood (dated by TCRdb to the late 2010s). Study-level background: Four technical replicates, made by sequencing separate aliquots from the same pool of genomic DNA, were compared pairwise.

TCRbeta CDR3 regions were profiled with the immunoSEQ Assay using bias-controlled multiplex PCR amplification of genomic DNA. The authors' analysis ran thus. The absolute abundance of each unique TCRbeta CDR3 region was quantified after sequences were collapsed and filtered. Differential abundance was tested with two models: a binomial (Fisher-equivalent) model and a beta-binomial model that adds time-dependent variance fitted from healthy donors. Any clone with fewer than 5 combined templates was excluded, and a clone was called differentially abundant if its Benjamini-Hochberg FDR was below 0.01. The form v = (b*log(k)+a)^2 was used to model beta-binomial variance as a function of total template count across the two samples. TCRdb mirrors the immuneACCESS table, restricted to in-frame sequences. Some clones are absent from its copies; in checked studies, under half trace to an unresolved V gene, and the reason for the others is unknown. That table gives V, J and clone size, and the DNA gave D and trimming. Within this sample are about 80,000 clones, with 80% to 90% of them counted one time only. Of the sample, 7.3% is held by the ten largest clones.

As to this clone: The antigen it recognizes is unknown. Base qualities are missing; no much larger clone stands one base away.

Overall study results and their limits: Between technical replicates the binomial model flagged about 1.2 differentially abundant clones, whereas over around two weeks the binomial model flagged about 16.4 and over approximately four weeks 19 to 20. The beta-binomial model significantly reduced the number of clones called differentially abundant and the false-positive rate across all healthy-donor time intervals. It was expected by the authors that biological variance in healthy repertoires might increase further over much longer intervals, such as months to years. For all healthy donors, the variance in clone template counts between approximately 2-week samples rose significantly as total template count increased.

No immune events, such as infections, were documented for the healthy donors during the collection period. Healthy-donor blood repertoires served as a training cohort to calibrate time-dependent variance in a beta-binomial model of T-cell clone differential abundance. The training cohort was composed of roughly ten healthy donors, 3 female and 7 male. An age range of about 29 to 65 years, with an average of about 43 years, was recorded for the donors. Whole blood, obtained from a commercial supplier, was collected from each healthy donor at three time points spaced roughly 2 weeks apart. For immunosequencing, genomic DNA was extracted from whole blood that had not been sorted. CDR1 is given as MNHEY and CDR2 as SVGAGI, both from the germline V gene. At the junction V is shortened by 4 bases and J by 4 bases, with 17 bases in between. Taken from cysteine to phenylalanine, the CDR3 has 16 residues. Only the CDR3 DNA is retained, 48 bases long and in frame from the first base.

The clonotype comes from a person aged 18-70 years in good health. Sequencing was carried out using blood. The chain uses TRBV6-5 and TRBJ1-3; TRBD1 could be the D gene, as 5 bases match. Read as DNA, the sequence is TGTGCCAGCAGTTTCATAAAACAGGCTTTCGGAAACACCATATATTTT. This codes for CASSFIKQAFGNTIYF.